A single T cell receptor beta chain is shown here with its context. What it recognizes is unknown. This entry is derived from a study of cytomegalovirus exposure and HLA in healthy donors. With 60 Vbeta and 13 Jbeta primers, the PCR was carried out. Profiling relied on immunoSEQ multiplex PCR, and the TCRdb table lists in-frame clones only, not all of them. The table has 150,000 or so clones, over 75% seen once. General study results and limits: The authors considered a cluster of highly shared sequence variants likely to be a sequencing artifact. Later, an analysis found that common viral pathogens appeared to be linked with several of the most significant clusters.

Deletions cut 0 bases from V and 11 bases from J, with 16 bases between. CDR1 and CDR2 from the germline V gene are LGHNA and YSLEER. The CDR3 extends over 14 amino acids. V gene TRBV4-3 combines with J gene TRBJ1-1; D gene uncertain. The sample consisted of PBMCs. The clonotype was recovered from a man aged 25-45 years in good health and CMV-seropositive. CDR3 residues: CASSQDAGGDRAFF. Written as DNA, the CDR3 is TGCGCCAGCAGCCAAGATGCGGGAGGCGATCGGGCTTTCTTT.